This TCR beta chain was sequenced for a study of response to subunit inactivated influenza vaccine. The CDR3 has 13 residues. The V end lost 5 bases, the J end lost 2 bases, and 13 bases lay between the germline ends. Germline V lookup: CDR1 SQVTM, CDR2 ANQGSEA. In TCRdb, the RT-PCR reads were re-called with MiXCR into one record per CDR3 protein. There are 500,000 to 650,000 distinct CDR3 sequences in the sample; 7.6% occur only once, and approximately 13% lies in the top ten. To note about this clonotype: The target antigen is unknown.

Study-wide results and limits: Authors suggested seasonal influenza vaccinations each recruit few new T cells.

The rearrangement links TRBV29-1 to TRBJ2-7, with D unresolved. This TCR was sampled from a man aged 50-75 years who received an inactivated influenza vaccine. The sample in question was PBMCs from blood, obtained roughly 24 months after vaccination. The CDR3 loop reads CSVLGPLAYEQYF. The CDR3 DNA reads TGCAGCGTTCTAGGGCCGCTTGCCTACGAGCAGTACTTC.